A single sample gave rise to the 15 T cell receptor beta chains below, sequenced in a study of blood T cell repertoires in COVID-19. Sequencing was performed with immunoSEQ multiplex PCR; in TCRdb, only in-frame clones are kept and a portion is missing. The sample contains about 310,000 clones, approximately 89% of which appear only once. The sequenced sample was peripheral blood. These receptors all stem from a woman aged 45 to 65 who had recovered from COVID-19.

This chain uses TRBV19 with TRBJ2-1, with TRBD2 identical over 9 bases. With V trimmed by 5 bases and J by 9 bases, 14 bases remained unmatched. CDR3 length equals 16 residues. The germline V gene has CDR1 LNHDA and CDR2 SQIVND (reference sequence). The CDR3 protein is CASSPLEGSGGREQFF. CDR3 bases: TGTGCCAGTAGTCCCCTCGAAGGTAGCGGGGGACGTGAGCAGTTCTTC. The whole variable domain, filled in from reference TRBV19 and TRBJ2-1, reads DGGITQSPKYLFRKEGQNVTLSCEQNLNHDAMYWYRQDPGQGLRLIYYSQIVNDFQKGDIAEGYSVSREKKESFPLTVTSAQKNPTAFYLCASSPLEGSGGREQFFGPGTRLTVL.

This chain joins TRBV10-1 and TRBJ1-1; TRBD1 is a possible D gene (6 bases). The CDR3 is 14 amino acids. Trimming pared 4 bases from V and 1 base from J, leaving 10 bases between. Germline-derived CDR1 and CDR2 are WNHNN and SYGVQD (reference sequence). The CDR3 loop reads CASSAGTRNTEAFF. In DNA form, the CDR3 reads TGCGCCAGCAGTGCCGGGACACGGAACACTGAAGCTTTCTTT.

This rearrangement joins TRBV6-2 or TRBV6-3 to TRBJ2-4; TRBD2 matches 12 bases. J lost 4 bases, V lost 4 bases, and 8 bases had no gene match. Germline assignment: CDR1 MNHEY and CDR2 SVGEGT. The CDR3 sequence is 17 residues long. CDR3 protein: CASSSRFLAGGKNIQYF. The CDR3 nucleotides are TGTGCCAGCAGTTCCCGATTCCTAGCGGGAGGGAAAAACATTCAGTACTTC.

This clone was counted a single time. In DNA form, the CDR3 reads TGTGCCAGCTCACCGTCAACGGGGAACACTGAAGCTTTCTTT. This translates into CASSPSTGNTEAFF. The V call is TRBV18, the J call TRBJ1-1; D unclear. Germline V CDR1 and CDR2: KGHSH, LQKENI. Between the trimmed V and J ends, which lost 3 bases and 1 base, there was a span of 9 bases. The CDR3 is made up of 14 amino acids.

This sequence joins TRBV12-3 or TRBV12-4 and TRBJ1-2; TRBD1 aligns across 7 bases. The J segment lost 4 bases and the V segment lost 6 bases, leaving 5 bases of the junction unmatched. The CDR3 sequence is 13 residues long. CDR3 protein: CASSPGTAYGYTF. CDR3 coding DNA: TGTGCCAGCAGCCCAGGGACAGCCTATGGCTACACCTTC.

This clone occurred a few times. The J gene is TRBJ2-1, the V gene TRBV9; 11 bases match TRBD2. Germline CDR1 SGDLS, CDR2 YYNGEE. V was pared by 0 bases and J by 7 bases, with 6 bases of the junction left unmatched. This CDR3 is built from 16 residues. The DNA for the CDR3 is TGTGCCAGCAGCGTAGTACTAGCGGGGGCCGGGAATGAGCAGTTCTTC. Translation gives CASSVVLAGAGNEQFF.

The sample holds a few counts of this clone. The genes are TRBV19 and TRBJ2-7, with 7 bases identical to TRBD1. Trimming removed 6 bases from V and 2 bases from J; junction bases left unmatched: 7. The length of the CDR3 is 14 residues. From germline, CDR1 is LNHDA and CDR2 SQIVND (reference sequence). This CDR3 is CASSTVGGPYEQYF. In DNA, the CDR3 is TGTGCCAGTAGCACCGTAGGGGGCCCCTACGAGCAGTACTTC.

The chain carries TRBV19 and TRBJ2-1, with TRBD2 as a possible D gene (5 bases). V lost 1 base, J lost 10 bases, and 8 bases lay in between. This CDR3 has 12 amino acids. CDR1 is LNHDA and CDR2 is SQIVND in the germline V gene (reference sequence). The CDR3 DNA reads TGTGCCAGTAGTATAGGCGGGTCAGAGCAGTTCTTC. Translating gives CASSIGGSEQFF.

As concerns this clone: Germline and junction disagree at one end, which may indicate a read error. The same CDR3 arises from other DNA sequences in this sample as well. The chain uses TRBV6-2 or TRBV6-3 and TRBJ2-3; possibly TRBD1 for D (6 bases). In germline, CDR1 is MNHEY, CDR2 SVGEGT. This CDR3 contains 13 residues. The CDR3 protein is CASSRGNRDTQYF. As DNA, the CDR3 is TGTGCCAGCAGCAGGGGAAATAGGGATACACAGTATTTT.

The chain uses TRBV15 and TRBJ2-5; unclear D gene. The germline V and J ends were trimmed by 6 bases and 5 bases, with 10 bases remaining between them. Germline CDR1 reads LNHNV; CDR2 reads YYDKDF (reference sequence). The CDR3 contains 12 residues. CDR3 region: CATSPGWETQYF. The DNA of the CDR3 is TGTGCCACCAGTCCGGGTTGGGAGACCCAGTACTTC. The full variable domain, its missing parts supplied by reference TRBV15 and TRBJ2-5, is DAMVIQNPRYQVTQFGKPVTLSCSQTLNHNVMYWYQQKSSQAPKLLFHYYDKDFNNEADTPDNFQSRRPNTSFCFLDIRSPGLGDTAMYLCATSPGWETQYFGPGTRLLVL.

This clone was seen a single time. This chain uses TRBV3-1 (or the pseudogene TRBV3-2) with TRBJ2-7; D unresolved. Germline-derived CDR1 and CDR2 are LGHDT and YNNKEL (reference sequence). Trimming took off 1 base at V and 1 base at J, with 8 bases between the two ends. This CDR3 has 14 residues. The CDR3 DNA is TGTGCCAGCAGCCAAGGTCCTCGTTCCTACGAGCAGTACTTC. This translates into CASSQGPRSYEQYF.

The chain combines TRBV18 with TRBJ2-3; a possible D gene is TRBD1 (5 bases). V dropped 1 base and J dropped 2 bases, with 7 bases sitting between them. The CDR3 sequence is 14 residues long. Per germline, CDR1 KGHSH and CDR2 LQKENI. The CDR3 DNA reads TGTGCCAGCTCACCACGCAGGGACACAGATACGCAGTATTTT. This sequence encodes CASSPRRDTDTQYF.

The genes are TRBV24-1 and TRBJ2-5; possibly TRBD1 for D (8 bases). Trimming cost V 3 bases and J 5 bases, with 21 bases left between them. CDR3 length: 17 amino acids. From germline, CDR1 is KGHDR and CDR2 SFDVKD. The CDR3 sequence is CATSDPLRRGREETQYF. The CDR3 region has the DNA TGTGCCACCAGTGATCCGCTCCGCAGGGGGCGGGAGGAGACCCAGTACTTC.

This clone has just one count. The V and J genes are TRBV3-1 (or the pseudogene TRBV3-2) and TRBJ2-3; 9 positions agree with TRBD2. Germline CDR1 LGHDT, CDR2 YNNKEL (reference sequence). Unmatched junction bases numbered 4, after V lost 0 bases and J lost 6 bases. The CDR3 consists of 15 residues. The CDR3 DNA reads TGTGCCAGCAGCCAAGACGTTAGCGGGAGCGATACGCAGTATTTT. Translating gives CASSQDVSGSDTQYF.

This chain joins TRBV4-3 and TRBJ1-4; maybe TRBD1 (6 bases). The V gene lost 5 bases and the J gene lost 6 bases, with 16 bases spanning the gap. CDR1 is LGHNA and CDR2 is YSLEER in the germline V gene. The length of the CDR3 is 15 residues. The CDR3 coding sequence is TGCGCCAGCAGCGAAGTTCAGGGGCGGGATGAAAAACTGTTTTTT. This encodes CASSEVQGRDEKLFF.